The T cell receptor (beta chain) under discussion was sequenced for a study of T cell responses to AZD1222 COVID-19 vaccine. Study conclusions and caveats: Distributed over spike, vaccine-associated CD4 TCRs predominated at 160-218 and 743-854. Baseline serology detected seropositivity in only a handful of AZD1222 recipients.

This clone was picked up one time. Its antigen is undetermined. TCRdb's copy holds only in-frame clones and misses some; the assay was immunoSEQ multiplex PCR. Of roughly 99,000 clones in the sample, approximately 91% were seen once. This CDR3 region has 17 residues. The J segment lost 0 bases and the V segment lost 0 bases, leaving 8 bases of the junction unmatched. Per the germline V gene, CDR1 is SGHAT and CDR2 is FQNNGV. Recipients boosted at about 4 weeks or about 12 weeks are pooled. The receptor's source is an adult who received the AZD1222 COVID-19 vaccine. The V and J genes are TRBV11-2 and TRBJ2-7, with 7 nucleotides matching TRBD1. The sample in question was peripheral blood, obtained 28 days after the second AZD1222 dose. The CDR3 sequence is CASSLDGTVYPSYEQYF. CDR3 DNA sequence: TGTGCCAGCAGCTTAGACGGGACAGTATACCCCTCCTACGAGCAGTACTTC.